Only a few counts were recorded for the clone carrying this T cell receptor (beta chain). The antigen is unknown. This entry belongs to a study of T-cell reconstitution after alpha-beta-depleted transplantation in children. Study-level points and caveats: In patients about two months after transplant, alpha-beta T cells reportedly arose from several hundred expanded graft clones. At day 60, the high TCRbeta diversity found in some patients originated from recipient T cells and thymic progenitors that had survived. Newly produced T cells mostly accounted for T-cell counts and diversity one year post-transplant.

The germline V gene has CDR1 SGHNT and CDR2 YYREEE (reference sequence). The CDR3 length is 15 residues. V lost 3 bases to trimming and J lost 5 bases; unmatched junction nucleotides: 7. For TCRbeta, the library was prepared with unique molecular identifiers. Each CDR3 protein gets one entry after TCRdb re-called the PCR reads with MiXCR. This sample has about a million distinct CDR3 sequences, with about 29% found just once. The rearrangement links TRBV5-4 to TRBJ2-4, with 8 bases identical to TRBD1. The clonotype comes from a boy younger than two who had a stem cell transplant for SCID, so the T cells may come from the graft donor. The sample here was PBMCs, mostly from graft donor cells, taken 360 days after TCRalphabeta/CD19-depleted stem cell transplant. The DNA of the CDR3 is TGTGCCAGCAGCTCAACGACAGGGGCCCAAAACATTCAGTACTTC. This gives the protein CASSSTTGAQNIQYF. The entire variable domain, with the rest obtained from reference TRBV5-4 and TRBJ2-4, is as follows: ETGVTQSPTHLIKTRGQQVTLRCSSQSGHNTVSWYQQALGQGPQFIFQYYREEENGRGNFPPRFSGLQFPNYSSELNVNALELDDSALYLCASSSTTGAQNIQYFGAGTRLSVL.